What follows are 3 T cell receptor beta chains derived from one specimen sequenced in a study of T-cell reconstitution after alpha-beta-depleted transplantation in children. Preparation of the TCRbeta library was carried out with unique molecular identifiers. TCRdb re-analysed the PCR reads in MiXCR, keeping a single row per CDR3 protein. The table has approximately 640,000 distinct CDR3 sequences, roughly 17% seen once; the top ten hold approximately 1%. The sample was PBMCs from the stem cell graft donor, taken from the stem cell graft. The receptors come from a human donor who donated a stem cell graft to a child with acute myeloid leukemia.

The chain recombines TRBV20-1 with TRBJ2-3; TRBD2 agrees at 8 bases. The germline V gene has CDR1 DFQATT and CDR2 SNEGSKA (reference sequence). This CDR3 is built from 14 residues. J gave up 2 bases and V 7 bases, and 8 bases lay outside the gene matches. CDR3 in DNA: TGCAGTGGGAAATTAGCGGGGTCCACAGATACGCAGTATTTT. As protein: CSGKLAGSTDTQYF.

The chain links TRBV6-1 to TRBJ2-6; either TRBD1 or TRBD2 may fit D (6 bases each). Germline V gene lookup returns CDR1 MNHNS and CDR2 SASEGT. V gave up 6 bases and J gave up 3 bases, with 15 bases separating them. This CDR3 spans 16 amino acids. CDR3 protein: CASSDRRGGGANVLTF. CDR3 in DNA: TGTGCCAGCAGCGACAGGAGGGGAGGTGGGGCCAACGTCCTGACTTTC.

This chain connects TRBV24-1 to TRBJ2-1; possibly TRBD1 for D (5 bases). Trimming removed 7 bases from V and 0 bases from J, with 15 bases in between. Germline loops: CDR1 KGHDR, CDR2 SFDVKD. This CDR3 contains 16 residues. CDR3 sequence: CATSQRGTSSYNEQFF. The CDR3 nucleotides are TGTGCCACCAGCCAAAGGGGAACAAGCTCCTACAATGAGCAGTTCTTC.